A single sample is the source of the 23 T cell receptor beta chains below, sequenced in a study of cytomegalovirus exposure and HLA in healthy donors (dated by TCRdb to the late 2010s). The library was made by the immunoSEQ multiplex PCR assay. The multiplex PCR relied on a mix of 60 forward primers for TCR Vbeta segments and 13 reverse primers for TCR Jbeta segments. The table was pulled from immuneACCESS by TCRdb, which kept in-frame rearrangements only. Such tables lose some clones; where checked, under half of the loss comes from unresolved V genes, and the rest has no known cause. For this sample there are 200,000 to 250,000 clones; roughly four fifths appear just once. The top ten constitute around 8% of the sample. The sequenced sample consisted of PBMCs. These receptors were taken from a woman aged 60-75 years in good health and CMV-seropositive.

The V call is TRBV28, the J call TRBJ2-7; 9 bases are shared with TRBD2. The CDR3 has 14 residues. Germline lookup yields CDR1 MDHEN and CDR2 SYDVKM. Germline trimming cut 10 bases from V and 6 bases from J; bases unmatched to any gene: 13. CDR3: CATLLASGTFEQYF. The CDR3 DNA is TGTGCCACCCTATTGGCTAGCGGGACATTCGAGCAGTACTTC.

Comments on this clone: Other DNA sequences within the sample encode an identical CDR3. The chain combines TRBV2 with TRBJ1-5; TRBD1 agrees at 9 bases. This CDR3 is built from 15 residues. Germline V gene sequence: CDR1 SNHLY, CDR2 FYNNEI. Trimming at V came to 7 bases and at J to 1 base, leaving 5 bases not matched to a gene. The CDR3 loop reads CASTLDRGSNQPQHF. The CDR3 DNA reads as TGTGCCAGCACCCTGGACAGGGGAAGCAATCAGCCCCAGCATTTT.

The gene calls are TRBV6-5 and TRBJ2-4; 7 positions match TRBD1. The J segment lost 8 bases and the V segment lost 6 bases, leaving 10 bases of the junction unmatched. The CDR3 sequence is 14 residues long. Germline V gene lookup returns CDR1 MNHEY and CDR2 SVGAGI. As DNA, the CDR3 is TGTGCCAGCAGCCCCTCGAGGGGGCATGACATTCAGTACTTC. This gives the protein CASSPSRGHDIQYF.

This clone was picked up one time. The chain combines TRBV11-2 with TRBJ2-7; no reliable D call. Germline V gene lookup returns CDR1 SGHAT and CDR2 FQNNGV. Trimming shortened V by 1 base and J by 2 bases, and 6 bases separated the two germline ends. This CDR3 is 13 amino acids long. The CDR3: CASSLVQTYEQYF. The CDR3 DNA reads as TGTGCCAGCAGCTTAGTCCAGACCTACGAGCAGTACTTC.

V usage is TRBV7-2 and J usage is TRBJ2-5, with 7 bases identical to TRBD2. V lost 3 bases, J lost 5 bases, and 9 bases stayed unmatched. The germline gives CDR1 SGHTA, CDR2 FQGNSA. This CDR3 contains 15 residues. The CDR3 sequence is CASSFGGSRGETQYF. DNA of the CDR3: TGTGCCAGCAGCTTTGGCGGGAGTAGAGGGGAGACCCAGTACTTC.

V gene TRBV15 combines with J gene TRBJ2-3, with TRBD2 matching over 8 bases. V shed 5 bases and J 2 bases; nucleotides not matched to a gene: 6. This CDR3 has 15 residues. Germline values: CDR1 LNHNV, CDR2 YYDKDF (reference sequence). CDR3 sequence (DNA): TGTGCCACCAGCTTCGGGAGGGGGTCCACAGATACGCAGTATTTT. It is translated as CATSFGRGSTDTQYF.

In this sample, this clone turned up a few times. The V call is TRBV29-1, the J call TRBJ2-5, with 9 bases matching TRBD1. V shed 8 bases, J shed 5 bases, and the junction held 6 bases outside the gene matches. Germline loops: CDR1 SQVTM, CDR2 ANQGSEA. The CDR3 has 12 residues. CDR3 coding DNA: TGCAGCAACGGACAGGGGAGGGAGACCCAGTACTTC. Protein sequence: CSNGQGRETQYF.

The chain employs TRBV2 and TRBJ2-2; TRBD1 might be the D (6 bases). CDR1 is SNHLY, CDR2 FYNNEI, per germline. This CDR3 spans 15 amino acids. V lost 6 bases, J lost 2 bases, and 13 bases lay in between. The CDR3 DNA reads TGTGCCAGCAGGTCCTGGACAGTCAACACCGGGGAGCTGTTTTTT. Protein product: CASRSWTVNTGELFF. The full variable domain, with the rest looked up from reference TRBV2 and TRBJ2-2, is EPEVTQTPSHQVTQMGQEVILRCVPISNHLYFYWYRQILGQKVEFLVSFYNNEISEKSEIFDDQFSVERPDGSNFTLKIRSTKLEDSAMYFCASRSWTVNTGELFFGEGSRLTVL.

The chain combines TRBV18 with TRBJ1-2; 12 bases match TRBD1. J gave up 2 bases and V 4 bases, and 8 bases lay outside the gene matches. Germline-derived CDR1 and CDR2 are KGHSH and LQKENI. CDR3 length equals 17 residues. The CDR3 DNA is TGTGCCAGCTCACGCTCCGGGACAGGGGGCTTGAACTATGGCTACACCTTC. It specifies CASSRSGTGGLNYGYTF.

The chain is built from TRBV5-1 and TRBJ2-7, with D unclear. Germline CDR1 reads SGHRS; CDR2 reads YFSETQ. Trimming took 0 bases from V and 1 from J, leaving 8 bases between them. The CDR3 extends over 14 amino acids. CDR3 loop: CASSLGARSYEQYF. CDR3 in DNA: TGCGCCAGCAGCTTGGGTGCCAGGTCCTACGAGCAGTACTTC. The full variable domain, its missing parts supplied by reference TRBV5-1 and TRBJ2-7, is KAGVTQTPRYLIKTRGQQVTLSCSPISGHRSVSWYQQTPGQGLQFLFEYFSETQRNKGNFPGRFSGRQFSNSRSEMNVSTLELGDSALYLCASSLGARSYEQYFGPGTRLTVT.

V usage is TRBV5-1 and J usage is TRBJ2-1, with 7 bases aligning to TRBD2. The CDR3 is 14 residues long. The germline CDR1 and CDR2 sequences are SGHRS and YFSETQ. V dropped 2 bases and J dropped 7; count of bases not matched to a gene: 6. This CDR3 reads CASSLGAGRNEQFF. For the CDR3, the DNA is TGCGCCAGCAGCTTAGGAGCGGGACGAAATGAGCAGTTCTTC.

This sequence joins TRBV6-5 and TRBJ2-7; 7 positions agree with TRBD1. The V gene's germline CDR1 is MNHEY and CDR2 SVGAGI. The J segment lost 2 bases and the V segment lost 0 bases, leaving 4 bases of the junction unmatched. The CDR3 extends over 15 amino acids. This CDR3 reads CASSYSPTGPYEQYF. As DNA, the CDR3 is TGTGCCAGCAGTTACTCCCCGACAGGGCCCTACGAGCAGTACTTC.

The chain has TRBV9 and TRBJ2-2; D not resolved. The germline V gene encodes CDR1 SGDLS and CDR2 YYNGEE. This CDR3 is 16 amino acids long. V shed 4 bases and J shed 1 base, with 14 bases lying between them. CDR3 in amino acids: CASSLTRDLNTGELFF. The CDR3 DNA is TGTGCCAGCAGCCTCACCCGAGACTTGAACACCGGGGAGCTGTTTTTT.

The gene calls are TRBV2 and TRBJ2-7, with 10 bases that match TRBD2. In germline, CDR1 is SNHLY, CDR2 FYNNEI. The J segment lost 2 bases and the V segment lost 7 bases, leaving 2 bases of the junction unmatched. The CDR3 covers 13 residues. DNA of the CDR3: TGTGCCAGCAACAGCGGGAGGGCCTACGAGCAGTACTTC. This codes for CASNSGRAYEQYF. Complete variable domain (other parts from reference TRBV2 and TRBJ2-7): EPEVTQTPSHQVTQMGQEVILRCVPISNHLYFYWYRQILGQKVEFLVSFYNNEISEKSEIFDDQFSVERPDGSNFTLKIRSTKLEDSAMYFCASNSGRAYEQYFGPGTRLTVT.

The J gene is TRBJ1-5, the V gene TRBV6-6, with 7 bases lining up with TRBD1. J gave up 1 base and V 6 bases, and 6 bases lay outside the gene matches. The CDR3 totals 15 residues. CDR1 MNHNY and CDR2 SVGAGI come from the germline V gene (reference sequence). The CDR3: CASRKQGPSNQPQHF. The CDR3 bases are TGTGCCAGCAGAAAACAGGGGCCGAGCAATCAGCCCCAGCATTTT.

The genes are TRBV9 and TRBJ2-5; TRBD2 aligns across 8 bases. The CDR3 contains 16 residues. J was trimmed by 4 bases and V by 0 bases; bases with no gene match: 8. Germline CDR1 SGDLS, CDR2 YYNGEE. CDR3 residues: CASSVGLAGIRETQYF. The CDR3 nucleotides read TGTGCCAGCAGCGTAGGATTAGCGGGAATCCGAGAGACCCAGTACTTC.

This clone was seen a single time. The rearrangement uses TRBV2 and TRBJ1-5; D remains unclear. The CDR3 is 16 residues long. Trimming left V 0 bases short and J 0 bases short, with 9 bases between. CDR1 is SNHLY, CDR2 FYNNEI, per germline. The CDR3 DNA is TGTGCCAGCAGTGAAGCGCTTCAGGCTAGCAATCAGCCCCAGCATTTT. This codes for CASSEALQASNQPQHF.

This chain uses TRBV6-6 with TRBJ2-7, with a possible D match to TRBD2 (6 bases). The CDR3 spans 15 residues. V was cut by 5 bases and J by 6 bases, with 20 bases left in between. Germline CDR1 reads MNHNY; CDR2 reads SVGAGI (reference sequence). CDR3 residues: CASSMGDWPEGEQYF. The CDR3 region has the DNA TGTGCCAGCAGTATGGGGGACTGGCCCGAGGGCGAGCAGTACTTC.

This clone was observed a handful of times. The chain uses TRBV6-5 and TRBJ1-2; D is possibly TRBD1 (6 bases). The CDR3 spans 14 residues. With 6 bases removed from V and 2 bases from J, the gap between germline ends came to 13 bases. Germline CDR1 and CDR2: MNHEY and SVGAGI. CDR3: CASSSGQQNYGYTF. The CDR3 DNA sequence: TGTGCCAGCAGCTCAGGACAGCAAAACTATGGCTACACCTTC.

This chain uses TRBV27 with TRBJ1-1, with TRBD1 matching 8 bases. The germline CDR1 and CDR2 sequences are MNHEY and SMNVEV (reference sequence). V was clipped by 4 bases and J by 6 bases; unmatched bases: 4. CDR3 size: 13 residues. The CDR3 sequence is CASSSQTGAEAFF. The CDR3 DNA reads TGTGCCAGCAGTTCTCAGACAGGGGCTGAAGCTTTCTTT.

This chain links TRBV19 with TRBJ2-1; 12 positions match TRBD2. V was clipped by 4 bases and J by 9 bases; unmatched bases: 4. Germline V lookup: CDR1 LNHDA, CDR2 SQIVND (reference sequence). The CDR3 has 14 amino acids. CDR3 coding DNA: TGTGCCAGTAGTACACTAGCGGGAGGAGGTGAGCAGTTCTTC. Its protein is CASSTLAGGGEQFF.

This chain links TRBV9 with TRBJ2-7; 10 positions match TRBD2. The CDR3 is made up of 17 amino acids. The germline V gene has CDR1 SGDLS and CDR2 YYNGEE. The V and J ends lost 2 bases and 3 bases, in that order; junction bases with no gene match: 11. CDR3 amino acids: CASSVDSGRIYGYEQYF. The CDR3 DNA is TGTGCCAGCAGCGTCGATAGCGGGAGGATTTATGGCTACGAGCAGTACTTC.

The V and J genes are TRBV6-5 and TRBJ2-1, with D perhaps TRBD2 (6 bases). V lost 1 base to trimming and J lost 6 bases, with 10 bases between them. The germline V gene encodes CDR1 MNHEY and CDR2 SVGAGI. The CDR3 totals 14 residues. CDR3 sequence reads: CASSYFRESNEQFF. CDR3 bases: TGTGCCAGCAGTTACTTCCGGGAGAGCAATGAGCAGTTCTTC.